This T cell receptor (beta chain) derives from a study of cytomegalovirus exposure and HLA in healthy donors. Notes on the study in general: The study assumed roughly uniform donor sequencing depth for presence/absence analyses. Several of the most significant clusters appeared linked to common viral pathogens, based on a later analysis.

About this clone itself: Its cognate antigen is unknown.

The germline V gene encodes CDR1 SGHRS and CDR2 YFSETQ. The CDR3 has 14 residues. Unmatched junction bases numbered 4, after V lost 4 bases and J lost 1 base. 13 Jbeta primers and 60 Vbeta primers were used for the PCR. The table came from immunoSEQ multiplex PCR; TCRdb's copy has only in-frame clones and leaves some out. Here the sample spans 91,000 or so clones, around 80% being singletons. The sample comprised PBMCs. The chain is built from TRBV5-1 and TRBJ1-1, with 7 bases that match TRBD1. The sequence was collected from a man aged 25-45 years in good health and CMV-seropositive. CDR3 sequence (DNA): TGCGCCAGCAGCGGACAGGCAAGGAACACTGAAGCTTTCTTT. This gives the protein CASSGQARNTEAFF.